Listed below are T cell receptor beta chains from one sample, sequenced in a study of T cells in Graves' hyperthyroidism and ophthalmopathy. TCRdb used MiXCR to reprocess the multiplex PCR reads, holding one entry per CDR3 protein. Of roughly 400,000 distinct CDR3 sequences in the sample, approximately 14% were seen once. The specimen sequenced was blood. The receptors shown here come from a woman aged 18 to 35 with Graves' hyperthyroidism that later progressed to Graves' ophthalmopathy. Both conserved end residues are part of each CDR3. D genes are given only for firm matches. For some rows the clone size is stated as once, few or many, or as a class when expanded; others skip it.

clone size	V gene	D gene	J gene	CDR3 protein	CDR3 DNA
many	TRBV2	.	TRBJ2-1	CASRPVRGPYNEQFF	TGTGCCAGCCGCCCAGTTAGGGGTCCCTACAATGAGCAGTTCTTC
.	TRBV13	TRBD2	TRBJ2-2	CASSLWGLAGDPHRGELFF	TGTGCCAGCAGCTTATGGGGACTAGCGGGAGACCCACACCGGGGGGAGCTGTTTTTT
.	TRBV4-1	.	TRBJ1-4	CASSQAQGNEKLFF	TGCGCCAGCAGCCAAGCCCAGGGTAATGAAAAACTGTTTTTT
many	TRBV2	.	TRBJ1-5	CASSLGAEPQHF	TGTGCCAGCAGTCTGGGGGCAGAACCCCAGCATTTT
.	TRBV2	TRBD2	TRBJ2-2	CASSELAGEFLAEELFF	TGTGCCAGCAGCGAACTAGCGGGAGAATTTCTGGCCGAGGAGCTGTTTTTT
many	TRBV5-1	.	TRBJ1-4	CASSRGDATNEKLFF	TGCGCCAGCAGCCGGGGGGATGCAACTAATGAAAAACTGTTTTTT
once	TRBV19	TRBD1	TRBJ2-5	CASRTGKSETQYF	TGTGCCAGTCGGACAGGGAAGTCGGAGACCCAGTACTTC
many	TRBV10-3	.	TRBJ1-1	CATFNRAPLPEAFF	TGTGCCACTTTCAACAGGGCTCCCCTCCCTGAAGCTTTCTTT
.	TRBV6-1	.	TRBJ2-2	CASSPAGGGELFF	TGTGCCAGCAGTCCCGCCGGGGGCGGGGAGCTGTTTTTT
many	TRBV12-3/TRBV12-4	TRBD1	TRBJ1-6	CATGGSYNSPLHF	TGTGCCACAGGGGGCTCCTATAATTCACCCCTCCACTTT
many	TRBV5-1	.	TRBJ1-1	CASSLRGADTEAFF	TGCGCCAGCAGCTTACGGGGGGCCGACACTGAAGCTTTCTTT
few	TRBV4-1	TRBD1	TRBJ2-7	CASSLGPGQGSYEQYF	TGCGCCAGCAGCCTGGGACCGGGACAGGGATCCTACGAGCAGTACTTC
many	TRBV20-1	.	TRBJ2-5	CSAKGRDETQYF	TGCAGTGCTAAAGGGCGTGATGAGACCCAGTACTTC
few	TRBV19	TRBD1	TRBJ1-5	CASSLTYRGGAQPQHF	TGTGCCAGTAGTCTAACTTACAGGGGAGGCGCTCAGCCCCAGCATTTT
few	TRBV7-8	.	TRBJ1-5	CASSLAGGAGVGQPQHF	TGTGCCAGCAGCTTAGCAGGTGGGGCGGGTGTCGGACAGCCCCAGCATTTT
.	TRBV6-9	TRBD1	TRBJ1-5	CASSYGTANGGNQPQHF	TGTGCCAGCAGTTATGGGACAGCTAATGGGGGCAATCAGCCCCAGCATTTT
many	TRBV20-1	.	TRBJ1-1	CSARDLVARGGTEAFF	TGCAGTGCTAGAGATTTAGTCGCCAGGGGAGGGACTGAAGCTTTCTTT
.	TRBV6-2/TRBV6-3	TRBD2	TRBJ2-1	CASRPRTSGRNEQFF	TGTGCCAGCAGACCCAGGACTAGCGGGAGGAACGAGCAGTTCTTC
many	TRBV15	.	TRBJ1-4	CATSDWAVATNEKLFF	TGTGCCACCAGCGACTGGGCAGTTGCAACTAATGAAAAACTGTTTTTT
many	TRBV28	TRBD1	TRBJ2-7	CASSPHRRDRGLYEQYF	TGTGCCAGCAGTCCCCACCGCCGGGACAGGGGTCTCTACGAGCAGTACTTC
many	TRBV2	.	TRBJ2-2	CASSERVQGLGGELFF	TGTGCCAGCAGTGAAAGGGTCCAGGGGTTAGGCGGGGAGCTGTTTTTT
few	TRBV29-1	.	TRBJ1-5	CSATGVQRRNQPQHF	TGCAGCGCTACGGGAGTTCAGCGTCGCAATCAGCCCCAGCATTTT
.	TRBV11-2	.	TRBJ2-1	CASSLRLAIDNGQFF	TGTGCCAGCAGCTTACGGCTAGCGATTGACAATGGGCAGTTCTTC
.	TRBV9	.	TRBJ1-1	CASNRPGVDTEAFF	TGTGCCAGCAATAGACCAGGGGTGGACACTGAAGCTTTCTTT
.	TRBV7-6	TRBD1	TRBJ2-5	CASSGRDRGIETQYF	TGTGCCAGCAGCGGCCGGGACAGGGGGATAGAGACCCAGTACTTC
many	TRBV20-1	.	TRBJ1-1	CSAKNRKPNTEAFF	TGCAGTGCCAAGAACAGGAAACCGAACACTGAAGCTTTCTTT
few	TRBV13	.	TRBJ1-2	CASRPLINYGYTF	TGTGCCAGCAGACCACTGATTAACTATGGCTACACCTTC
many	TRBV28	.	TRBJ2-7	CASSLAPGYYEQYF	TGTGCCAGCAGTTTGGCCCCGGGGTACTACGAGCAGTACTTC
.	TRBV7-6	.	TRBJ2-7	CASSQQEGPYEQYF	TGTGCCAGCAGCCAACAGGAAGGACCCTACGAGCAGTACTTC
many	TRBV7-3	.	TRBJ1-2	CASSLTAREGGYTF	TGTGCCAGCAGCTTAACCGCCAGGGAGGGTGGCTACACCTTC
few	TRBV24-1	.	TRBJ2-7	CATANRDSYEQYF	TGTGCCACTGCCAACAGGGACTCCTACGAGCAGTACTTC
.	TRBV6-1	.	TRBJ2-5	CASTNVVGETQYF	TGTGCCAGCACCAACGTGGTTGGAGAGACCCAGTACTTC
few	TRBV7-6	.	TRBJ2-1	CASQQLGQNNNEQFF	TGTGCCAGCCAACAACTAGGACAGAATAACAATGAGCAGTTCTTC